This TCR beta chain was captured in a study of T cells in Graves' hyperthyroidism and ophthalmopathy. TCR beta CDR3 regions were amplified from RNA. A set of HTBI primers served as the primers for a first-round RT-PCR of the TCR CDR3. Using its own MiXCR run on the multiplex PCR reads, TCRdb lists one record per CDR3 protein. The profile covers approximately 590,000 distinct CDR3 sequences, with about 45% appearing a single time and 8.2% taken by the ten largest. This clonotype was observed a handful of times. V shed 7 bases and J shed 1 base, with 7 bases lying between them. From germline, CDR1 is SNHLY and CDR2 FYNNEI. This CDR3 has 13 amino acids. Pregnant or lactating patients were excluded, as were those with uncontrolled infection or other autoimmune disease. On the basis of clinical symptoms, serum thyroxine and TRAb, thyroid ultrasound and orbital computed tomography, diagnoses were made.

This receptor was identified in a young woman with Graves' hyperthyroidism. Sequenced material: peripheral blood or thyroid tissue (not recorded which). This chain uses TRBV2 with TRBJ1-4, with TRBD1 as a possible D gene (6 bases). The CDR3 bases are TGTGCCAGCAAGGGGGGAACTAATGAAAAACTGTTTTTT. Amino acids: CASKGGTNEKLFF.